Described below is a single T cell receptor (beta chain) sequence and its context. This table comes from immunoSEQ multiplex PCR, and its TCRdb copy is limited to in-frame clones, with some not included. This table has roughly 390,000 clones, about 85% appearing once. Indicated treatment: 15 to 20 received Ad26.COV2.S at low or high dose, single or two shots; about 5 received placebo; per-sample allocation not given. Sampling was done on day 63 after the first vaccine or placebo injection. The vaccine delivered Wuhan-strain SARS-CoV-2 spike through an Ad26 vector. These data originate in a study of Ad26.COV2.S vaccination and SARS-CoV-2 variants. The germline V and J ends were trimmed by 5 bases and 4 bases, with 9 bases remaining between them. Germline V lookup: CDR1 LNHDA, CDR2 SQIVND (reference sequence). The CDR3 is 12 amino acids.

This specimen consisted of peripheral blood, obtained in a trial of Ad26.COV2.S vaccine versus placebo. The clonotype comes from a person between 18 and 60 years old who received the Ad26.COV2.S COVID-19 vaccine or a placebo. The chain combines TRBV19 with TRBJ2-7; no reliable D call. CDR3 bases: TGTGCCAGTAGTCCGTCCGCATACGAGCAGTACTTC. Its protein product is CASSPSAYEQYF.